A selection of T cell receptor beta chains follows, all from one sample in a study of T-cell memory formation after mild COVID-19. TCRdb reprocessed the 5' RACE reads via MiXCR and lists one record per CDR3 protein. Of 50,000 or so distinct CDR3 sequences in the sample, over 9% were seen once. Sequenced sample: PBMCs or a T cell subset sorted from them (not recorded which). Source of these receptors: a man younger than 35 who had mild COVID-19 (a few samples of this study predate the infection). Cell type and time point are not known. CDR3s leave out the opening cysteine and the closing phenylalanine or tryptophan. Some rows have no size entry. The others give once, few or many, or a class for an expanded clone.

CDR3,V,size
ASSLAWGGDTQY,TRBV5-1,-
ASSLRQGLIQY,TRBV28,-
ASSFGGPLYGYT,TRBV7-9,-
ASSKASGNQPQH,TRBV7-9,few
ASSGQEGSYEQY,TRBV6-6,many
ATSGSQTGLF,TRBV15,-
ASSWGQGDSGYT,TRBV7-2,few
ASSYGASGGQETQY,TRBV6-5,many
ASSLDLQGSTDTQY,TRBV12-3/TRBV12-4,few
ASSRGTAKNSPLH,TRBV7-3,-
ASSWTVNTEAF,TRBV7-9,-
ASSILDRTYEQY,TRBV19,-
SAVQRNTEAF,TRBV29-1,-
ASSPGQGAANEKLF,TRBV4-3,few
ASSTTSGGLRETQY,TRBV12-3/TRBV12-4,-
ASSVLAGSTDTQY,TRBV6-4,-
ASSLLGSSYNEQF,TRBV5-5,few
ASTHNSYEQY,TRBV10-2,many
ASSPGFEETQY,TRBV3-2,few
ASSPGTPRAQY,TRBV7-2,few
ASKGQLQSEAF,TRBV4-2,many
ASSHWASGGQETQY,TRBV3-1,-
ASSPTLLAGGPDTQY,TRBV12-3/TRBV12-4,many
ASSLARLAGDPTDTQY,TRBV7-9,few
ASSPGQGFTGELF,TRBV7-9,-
ASSFEPPGEGQPQH,TRBV6-6,few
ASSDDRAYEQY,TRBV2,-
ASSSAPRAAF,TRBV12-3/TRBV12-4,-
ASSGDNHNEQF,TRBV5-4,many
ASSDRILPSPLH,TRBV2,-
ASSQDQSREGYT,TRBV3-1,few
ASSLASGPYNSPLH,TRBV12-3/TRBV12-4,-
ASSAGVATQY,TRBV5-8,-
ASSQDRGGPETQY,TRBV4-2,few
SGRAGPSTDTQY,TRBV20-1,few
ASSLVVIPEAF,TRBV7-2,few
ASSQGFLAGGAGELF,TRBV4-3,many
ASSISPSQGSEQF,TRBV5-1,many
ASSYSPAGPSYEQY,TRBV6-5,few
ASRLLQGANTEAF,TRBV5-1,-
ASSLAGSENTGELF,TRBV7-7,many
ASRGGGSTDTQY,TRBV7-2,many
ASSYWTGEETQY,TRBV7-9,few
ASSGSFVQNEQF,TRBV5-1,many
ASSEREDSPLH,TRBV6-1,few
ASSAGPHQETQY,TRBV12-3/TRBV12-4,few
ASSLGYQETQY,TRBV11-2,-
ATSHSSGVNEQF,TRBV15,many
ASSGLGGRAKNIQY,TRBV2,many
ASSYLGLADEQF,TRBV6-5,many
ASSYGSRVGEQY,TRBV6-5,-
ASSLRAGGGAKNSPLH,TRBV12-3/TRBV12-4,-
ASSQGDSTDTQY,TRBV4-3,-
ASSQGGGQVGELF,TRBV7-3,few
ARPSGSGSGDPDTQY,TRBV7-2,-
ASSSGTGTEQY,TRBV7-2,many
ASSWGRHNEQF,TRBV7-2,many
DISRPERYGYT,TRBV12-3/TRBV12-4,-
ASSLMGGTYEQY,TRBV7-3,few
ASSQQGPYGNTIY,TRBV4-2,few